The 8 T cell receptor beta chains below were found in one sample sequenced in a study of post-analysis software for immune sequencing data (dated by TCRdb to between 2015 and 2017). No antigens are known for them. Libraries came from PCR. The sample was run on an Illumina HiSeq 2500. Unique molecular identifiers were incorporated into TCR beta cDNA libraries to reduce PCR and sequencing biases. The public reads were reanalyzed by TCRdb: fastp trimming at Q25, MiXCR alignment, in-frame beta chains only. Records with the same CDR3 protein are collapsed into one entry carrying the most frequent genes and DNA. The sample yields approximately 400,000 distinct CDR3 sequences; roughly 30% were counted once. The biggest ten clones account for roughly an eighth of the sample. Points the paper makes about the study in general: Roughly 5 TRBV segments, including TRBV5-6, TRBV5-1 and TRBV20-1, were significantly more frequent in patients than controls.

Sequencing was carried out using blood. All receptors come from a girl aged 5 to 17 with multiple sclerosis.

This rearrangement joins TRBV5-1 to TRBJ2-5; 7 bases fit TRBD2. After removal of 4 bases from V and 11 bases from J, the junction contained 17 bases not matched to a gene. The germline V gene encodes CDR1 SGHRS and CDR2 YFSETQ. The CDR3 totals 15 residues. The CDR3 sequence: CASSQAGYLYNEQYF. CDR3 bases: TGCGCCAGCAGCCAAGCGGGATACCTCTACAATGAGCAGTACTTC.

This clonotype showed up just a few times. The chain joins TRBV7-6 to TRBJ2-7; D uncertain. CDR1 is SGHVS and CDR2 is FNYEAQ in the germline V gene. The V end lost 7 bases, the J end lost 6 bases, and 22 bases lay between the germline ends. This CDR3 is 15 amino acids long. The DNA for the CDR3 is TGTGCCAGCACCCCCAGTGGGCTAGAGGCGGCCGAGCAGTACTTC. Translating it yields CASTPSGLEAAEQYF.

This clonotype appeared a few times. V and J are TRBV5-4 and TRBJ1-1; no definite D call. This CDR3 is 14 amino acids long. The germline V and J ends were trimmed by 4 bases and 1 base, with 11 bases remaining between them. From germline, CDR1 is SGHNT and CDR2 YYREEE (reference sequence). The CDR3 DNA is TGTGCCAGCAGCCCCACTTTAGCGAACACTGAAGCTTTCTTT. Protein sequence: CASSPTLANTEAFF.

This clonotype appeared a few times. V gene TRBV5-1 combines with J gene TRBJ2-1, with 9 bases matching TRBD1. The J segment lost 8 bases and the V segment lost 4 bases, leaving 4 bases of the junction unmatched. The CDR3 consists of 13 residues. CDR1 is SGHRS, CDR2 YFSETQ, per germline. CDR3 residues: CASSLRTGDEQFF. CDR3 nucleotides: TGCGCCAGCAGCCTCCGGACAGGGGATGAGCAGTTCTTC.

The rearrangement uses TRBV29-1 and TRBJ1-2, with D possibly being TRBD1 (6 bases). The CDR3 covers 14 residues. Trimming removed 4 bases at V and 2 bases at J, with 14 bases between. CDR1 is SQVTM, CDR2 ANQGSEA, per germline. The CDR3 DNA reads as TGCAGCGTTGGGAGGACAGCCGCGAACTATGGCTACACCTTC. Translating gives CSVGRTAANYGYTF.

CDR3 sequence reads: CASSPEPGRGTTEAFF. CDR3 bases: TGCGCCAGCAGCCCTGAACCGGGACGCGGTACCACTGAAGCTTTCTTT. J is TRBJ1-1 and V is TRBV5-1; D may be TRBD1 (5 bases). V lost 4 bases to trimming and J lost 4 bases, with 20 bases between them. In germline, CDR1 is SGHRS, CDR2 YFSETQ. CDR3 size: 16 residues. The variable domain in full, completed from reference TRBV5-1 and TRBJ1-1, reads KAGVTQTPRYLIKTRGQQVTLSCSPISGHRSVSWYQQTPGQGLQFLFEYFSETQRNKGNFPGRFSGRQFSNSRSEMNVSTLELGDSALYLCASSPEPGRGTTEAFFGQGTRLTVV.

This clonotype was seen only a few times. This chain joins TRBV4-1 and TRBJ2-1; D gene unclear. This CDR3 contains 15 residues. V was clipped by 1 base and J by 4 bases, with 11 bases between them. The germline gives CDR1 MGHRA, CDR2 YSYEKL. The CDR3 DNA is TGCGCCAGCAGCCAAGTGGACCTTACTTACAATGAGCAGTTCTTC. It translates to CASSQVDLTYNEQFF.

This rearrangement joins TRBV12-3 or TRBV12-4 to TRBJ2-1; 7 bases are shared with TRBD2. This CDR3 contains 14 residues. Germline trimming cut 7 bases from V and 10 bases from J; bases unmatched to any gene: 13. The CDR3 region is CASTQFRRGNEQFF. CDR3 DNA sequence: TGTGCCAGCACCCAATTTAGGCGGGGGAACGAGCAGTTCTTC.